Shown below are 7 T cell receptor beta chains from a single sample sequenced in a study of T cells in Graves' hyperthyroidism and ophthalmopathy. Amplification yielded TCR beta CDR3 regions, with RNA transcripts as the source. HTBI primers drove first-round RT-PCR of the TCR CDR3. TCRdb reprocessed the multiplex PCR reads via MiXCR and lists one record per CDR3 protein. The sample has 500,000 to 800,000 distinct CDR3 sequences, roughly 45% seen once. The specimen was peripheral blood or thyroid tissue (not recorded which). These receptors originate from an adult man with Graves' disease, either hyperthyroidism or ophthalmopathy (not recorded which).

This chain connects TRBV6-1 to TRBJ1-1; D remains ambiguous. Germline V CDR1 and CDR2: MNHNS, SASEGT. Trimming cost V 2 bases and J 2 bases, with 9 bases left between them. CDR3 length equals 14 residues. The CDR3 spells CASSERRLNTEAFF. Written as DNA, the CDR3 is TGTGCCAGCAGTGAAAGGCGACTTAACACTGAAGCTTTCTTT.

The table lists this clonotype with many counts. This sequence joins TRBV2 and TRBJ2-7; D may be TRBD2 (6 bases). This CDR3 contains 12 residues. CDR1 is SNHLY and CDR2 is FYNNEI in the germline V gene. V dropped 5 bases and J dropped 4 bases, with 9 bases sitting between them. This chain's CDR3 is CASSRLGYEQYF. CDR3 DNA sequence: TGTGCCAGCAGTCGACTAGGTTACGAGCAGTACTTC.

V gene TRBV5-1 combines with J gene TRBJ1-1; D unclear. The CDR3 is made up of 13 amino acids. V was clipped by 6 bases and J by 1 base, with 10 bases between them. CDR1 is SGHRS and CDR2 is YFSETQ in the germline V gene. In DNA form, the CDR3 reads TGCGCCAGCAATGACGATGGGAACACTGAAGCTTTCTTT. Protein sequence: CASNDDGNTEAFF.

This clonotype occurred a few times. This chain joins TRBV6-6 and TRBJ2-2; 8 nucleotides align to TRBD1. V lost 4 bases to trimming and J lost 3 bases; unmatched junction nucleotides: 4. This CDR3 contains 15 residues. The germline V gene encodes CDR1 MNHNY and CDR2 SVGAGI (reference sequence). The CDR3 nucleotides are TGTGCCAGCAGTTCTGGACAGGGCGACACCGGGGAGCTGTTTTTT. Encoded protein: CASSSGQGDTGELFF.

J is TRBJ1-5 and V is TRBV12-3 or TRBV12-4, with TRBD1 as a possible D gene (6 bases). Trimming took off 2 bases at V and 6 bases at J, with 8 bases between the two ends. The CDR3 runs 13 residues. CDR3 amino acids: CASSLLQGQPQHF. The CDR3 nucleotides read TGTGCCAGCAGTTTATTACAGGGTCAGCCCCAGCATTTT.

CDR3 region: CASSSKSNTEAFF. CDR3 DNA sequence: TGTGCCAGCAGCTCAAAATCGAACACTGAAGCTTTCTTT. J is TRBJ1-1 and V is TRBV12-3 or TRBV12-4; no clear D gene. The CDR3 extends over 13 amino acids. V was cut by 6 bases and J by 1 base, with 9 bases left in between.

This clonotype occurred a few times. The chain uses TRBV7-2 and TRBJ1-4, with 8 bases that match TRBD1. From germline, CDR1 is SGHTA and CDR2 FQGNSA. Trimming at V came to 4 bases and at J to 3 bases, leaving 4 bases not matched to a gene. The CDR3 totals 15 residues. DNA of the CDR3: TGTGCCAGCAGCTCATACAGGGGGGCTAATGAAAAACTGTTTTTT. It yields the protein CASSSYRGANEKLFF.